The 16 T cell receptor beta chains given below trace back to one sample, sequenced in a study of regulatory T cells in long-lasting Graves disease. Noted time point: newly diagnosed GD, antithyroid drugs for less than 3 months. PBMC-extracted RNA yielded the TCR library. Researchers made TCR beta libraries by using iRepertoire HTBI primers and running Arm-PCR on CDR3 regions. TCRdb re-analysed the multiplex PCR reads in MiXCR, keeping a single row per CDR3 protein. This sample has over 350,000 distinct CDR3 sequences, with around 15% found just once. These data are also associated with another study on T cells in Graves' hyperthyroidism and ophthalmopathy.

The sample here was peripheral blood mononuclear cells (PBMCs), taken at new diagnosis, from a patient treated with antithyroid drugs. Receptors were obtained from a woman aged 50 to 65 with Graves disease.

With regard to this clonotype: This could be a read error, since a much larger clone is one nucleotide away. V is TRBV27 and J is TRBJ2-1; 12 bases are shared with TRBD2. Germline V gives CDR1 MNHEY, CDR2 SMNVEV (reference sequence). The CDR3 is made up of 15 amino acids. The CDR3 coding sequence is TGTGCCAGCATTTCCGGGACTAGCGGGTCGAATGGGCAGTTCTTC. It codes for CASISGTSGSNGQFF.

This clonotype was picked up many times. The rearrangement links TRBV27 to TRBJ2-7, with 12 bases matching TRBD2. Germline CDR1 is MNHEY and CDR2 is SMNVEV (reference sequence). The CDR3 is 16 residues long. The J segment lost 6 bases and the V segment lost 4 bases, leaving 10 bases of the junction unmatched. The CDR3 here is CASSSPGLAGLREQYF. For the CDR3, the DNA is TGTGCCAGCAGTTCACCCGGACTAGCGGGACTTCGCGAGCAGTACTTC.

The V call is TRBV5-1, the J call TRBJ2-7, with a weak D call TRBD1 (5 bases). V lost 5 bases and J 0 bases, leaving 12 bases between the germline ends. The CDR3 is made up of 14 amino acids. From germline, CDR1 is SGHRS and CDR2 YFSETQ. Written as DNA, the CDR3 is TGCGCCAGCAGTAGGGGATATGACTCCTACGAGCAGTACTTC. Amino acids: CASSRGYDSYEQYF.

The sample holds many counts of this clonotype. V is TRBV7-8 and J is TRBJ2-2; TRBD1 agrees at 9 bases. The V and J ends lost 6 bases and 5 bases, in that order; junction bases with no gene match: 7. The CDR3 length is 15 residues. CDR1 and CDR2 (germline): SGHVS, FQNEAQ. As DNA, the CDR3 is TGTGCCAGCAGTCCCGGGACAGGGATGACCGGGGAGCTGTTTTTT. Its protein product is CASSPGTGMTGELFF.

Note on this clonotype: Being one base from a much bigger clone, this may be a read error. This rearrangement joins TRBV25-1 to TRBJ1-1, with D maybe TRBD1 (5 bases). The V end lost 2 bases, the J end lost 10 bases, and 17 bases lay between the germline ends. Germline V gives CDR1 MGHDK, CDR2 SYGVNS. This CDR3 has 14 residues. CDR3 sequence: CASSEGSGGSGAFF. DNA of the CDR3: TGTGCCAGCAGTGAAGGGTCGGGGGGGAGTGGAGCTTTCTTT.

For this clonotype: This may arise from a read error, as a much more abundant clone is one base away. The chain recombines TRBV6-4 with TRBJ2-5; D gene uncertain. Between the trimmed V and J ends, which lost 7 bases and 6 bases, there was a span of 9 bases. This CDR3 has 11 amino acids. Germline lookup yields CDR1 MRHNA and CDR2 SNTAGT. CDR3 in DNA: TGTGCCAGCACCACCAAAAAGACCCAGTACTTC. As protein: CASTTKKTQYF.

This clonotype has just a few counts. The genes are TRBV5-6 and TRBJ1-5, with 7 positions matching TRBD1. Germline V CDR1 and CDR2: SGHDT, YYEEEE. Unmatched junction bases numbered 10, after V lost 4 bases and J lost 6 bases. CDR3 size: 15 residues. CDR3 residues: CASSKQGIIRQPQHF. DNA of the CDR3: TGTGCCAGCAGCAAACAGGGGATAATACGTCAGCCCCAGCATTTT. The variable domain in full, with the rest retrieved from reference TRBV5-6 and TRBJ1-5, is DAGVTQSPTHLIKTRGQQVTLRCSPKSGHDTVSWYQQALGQGPQFIFQYYEEEERQRGNFPDRFSGHQFPNYSSELNVNALLLGDSALYLCASSKQGIIRQPQHFGDGTRLSIL.

This clonotype has a handful of counts. The chain couples TRBV5-4 to TRBJ2-3, with TRBD2 matching 10 bases. This CDR3 is 15 amino acids long. V lost 5 bases, J lost 3 bases, and 6 bases stayed unmatched. CDR1 SGHNT and CDR2 YYREEE come from the germline V gene (reference sequence). In DNA, the CDR3 is TGTGCCAGCAGGATCCTTAGCGGGAGGACAGATACGCAGTATTTT. This translates into CASRILSGRTDTQYF.

The sample holds a few counts of this clonotype. J is TRBJ2-7 and V is TRBV7-8; 8 nucleotides match TRBD1. CDR3 size: 14 residues. CDR1 is SGHVS and CDR2 is FQNEAQ in the germline V gene. With V trimmed by 5 bases and J by 1 base, 4 bases remained unmatched. CDR3 sequence (DNA): TGTGCCAGCAGCCCGACAGGGGCGTCCTACGAGCAGTACTTC. As protein: CASSPTGASYEQYF.

This clonotype was detected a few times. The rearrangement links TRBV5-1 to TRBJ2-5; TRBD2 matches 7 bases. The germline gives CDR1 SGHRS, CDR2 YFSETQ. CDR3 size: 20 residues. V dropped 6 bases and J dropped 4; count of bases not matched to a gene: 27. CDR3 residues: CASTPIALVAGVGRGETQYF. Here the CDR3 DNA reads TGCGCCAGCACCCCAATTGCGTTAGTTGCGGGAGTTGGAAGGGGAGAGACCCAGTACTTC.

Ten or more counts support this clonotype. V gene TRBV3-1 combines with J gene TRBJ1-2; D unresolved. Trimming left V 4 bases short and J 2 bases short, with 11 bases between. CDR1 is LGHDT and CDR2 is YNNKEL in the germline V gene (reference sequence). The length of the CDR3 is 14 residues. The CDR3 sequence: CASSPDMGNYGYTF. The CDR3 DNA follows: TGTGCCAGCAGCCCCGACATGGGGAACTATGGCTACACCTTC.

This clonotype was counted ten times or more. The V gene is TRBV11-2, the J gene TRBJ2-4; D is unresolved. V shed 4 bases and J shed 9 bases, with 19 bases lying between them. This CDR3 contains 15 residues. In germline, CDR1 is SGHAT, CDR2 FQNNGV. This CDR3 is CASSSSSDLRVIQYF. In DNA, the CDR3 is TGTGCCAGCAGCTCTTCCTCCGACCTTCGCGTCATTCAGTACTTC.

This clonotype was seen a few times. The J gene is TRBJ2-3, the V gene TRBV19, with a tentative D call TRBD2 (6 bases). V lost 9 bases to trimming and J lost 0 bases, with 16 bases between them. Germline lookup yields CDR1 LNHDA and CDR2 SQIVND (reference sequence). This CDR3 comprises 15 residues. For the CDR3, the DNA is TGTGCCAGCACCCCAGAGGGGAGGAGCACAGATACGCAGTATTTT. It encodes CASTPEGRSTDTQYF.

This clonotype was detected many times. This chain uses TRBV11-1 with TRBJ2-3; D is uncertain. The germline gives CDR1 SGHAT, CDR2 FQDESV (reference sequence). Trimming removed 8 bases at V and 2 bases at J, with 14 bases between. The CDR3 totals 14 residues. CDR3 coding DNA: TGTGCCAGCGGTCGAGGCCGAGTCACAGATACGCAGTATTTT. It is translated as CASGRGRVTDTQYF.

This clonotype was seen at least ten times. The V gene is TRBV5-1, the J gene TRBJ2-3, with D possibly being TRBD2 (6 bases). The V gene lost 0 bases and the J gene lost 2 bases, with 10 bases spanning the gap. Germline V gene lookup returns CDR1 SGHRS and CDR2 YFSETQ. This CDR3 contains 15 residues. This CDR3 reads CASSLDSGFTDTQYF. DNA of the CDR3: TGCGCCAGCAGCTTGGATAGCGGATTCACAGATACGCAGTATTTT.

This clonotype has ten or more counts. The rearrangement links TRBV11-2 to TRBJ1-3; D may be TRBD1 (5 bases). The germline V and J ends were trimmed by 2 bases and 2 bases, with 7 bases remaining between them. Germline V CDR1 and CDR2: SGHAT, FQNNGV. The length of the CDR3 is 14 residues. CDR3 bases: TGTGCCAGCAGCTTAAGCAGGGCTGGAAACACCATATATTTT. This codes for CASSLSRAGNTIYF.